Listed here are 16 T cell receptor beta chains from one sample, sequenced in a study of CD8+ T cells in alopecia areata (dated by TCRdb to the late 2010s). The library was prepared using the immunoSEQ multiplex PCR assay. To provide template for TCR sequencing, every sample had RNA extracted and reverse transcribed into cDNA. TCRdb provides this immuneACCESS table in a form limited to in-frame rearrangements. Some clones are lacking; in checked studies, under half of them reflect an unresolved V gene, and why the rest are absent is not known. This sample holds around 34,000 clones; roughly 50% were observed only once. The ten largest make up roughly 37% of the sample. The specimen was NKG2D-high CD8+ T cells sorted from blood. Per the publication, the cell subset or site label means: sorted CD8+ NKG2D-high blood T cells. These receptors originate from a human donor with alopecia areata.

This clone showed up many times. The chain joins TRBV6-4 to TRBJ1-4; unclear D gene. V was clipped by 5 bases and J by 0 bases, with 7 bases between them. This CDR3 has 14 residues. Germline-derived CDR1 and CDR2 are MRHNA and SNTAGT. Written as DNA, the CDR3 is TGTGCCAGCAGTCCCAGTGCAACTAATGAAAAACTGTTTTTT. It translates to CASSPSATNEKLFF.

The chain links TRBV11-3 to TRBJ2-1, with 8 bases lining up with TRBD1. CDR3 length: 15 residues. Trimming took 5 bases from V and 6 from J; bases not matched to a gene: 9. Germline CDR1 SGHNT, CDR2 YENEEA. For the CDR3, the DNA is TGTGCCAGCAGCCCCTGGACAGGGAAAGTCAATGAGCAGTTCTTC. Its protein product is CASSPWTGKVNEQFF. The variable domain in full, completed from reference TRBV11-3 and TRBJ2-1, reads EAGVVQSPRYKIIEKKQPVAFWCNPISGHNTLYWYLQNLGQGPELLIRYENEEAVDDSQLPKDRFSAERLKGVDSTLKIQPAELGDSAVYLCASSPWTGKVNEQFFGPGTRLTVL.

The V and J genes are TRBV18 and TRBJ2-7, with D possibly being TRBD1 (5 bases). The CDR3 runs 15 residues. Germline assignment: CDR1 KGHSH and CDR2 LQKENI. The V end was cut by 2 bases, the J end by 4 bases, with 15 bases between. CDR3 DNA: TGTGCCAGCTCACCAGTTTACACCAGGGAATACGAGCAGTACTTC. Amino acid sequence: CASSPVYTREYEQYF.

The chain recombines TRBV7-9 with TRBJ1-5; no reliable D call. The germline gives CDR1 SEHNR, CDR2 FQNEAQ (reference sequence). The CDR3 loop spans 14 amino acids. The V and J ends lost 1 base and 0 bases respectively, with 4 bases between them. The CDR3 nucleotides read TGTGCCAGCAGCTTAGTAAATAGCAATCAGCCCCAGCATTTT. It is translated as CASSLVNSNQPQHF.

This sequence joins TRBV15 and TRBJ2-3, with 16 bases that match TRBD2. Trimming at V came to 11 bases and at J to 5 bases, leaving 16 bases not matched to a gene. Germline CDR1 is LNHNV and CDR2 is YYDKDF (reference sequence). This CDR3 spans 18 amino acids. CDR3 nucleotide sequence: TGTGCCTCGTGTCCCTCGGGACTAGCGGGAGGGGGTCGAGATACGCAGTATTTT. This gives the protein CASCPSGLAGGGRDTQYF.

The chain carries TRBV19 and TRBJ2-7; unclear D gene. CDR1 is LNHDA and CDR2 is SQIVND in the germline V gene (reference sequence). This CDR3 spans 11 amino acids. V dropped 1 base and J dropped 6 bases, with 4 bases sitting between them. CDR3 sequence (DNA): TGTGCCAGTAGTATAGGAAGCGAGCAGTACTTC. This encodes CASSIGSEQYF. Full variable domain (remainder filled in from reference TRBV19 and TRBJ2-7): DGGITQSPKYLFRKEGQNVTLSCEQNLNHDAMYWYRQDPGQGLRLIYYSQIVNDFQKGDIAEGYSVSREKKESFPLTVTSAQKNPTAFYLCASSIGSEQYFGPGTRLTVT.

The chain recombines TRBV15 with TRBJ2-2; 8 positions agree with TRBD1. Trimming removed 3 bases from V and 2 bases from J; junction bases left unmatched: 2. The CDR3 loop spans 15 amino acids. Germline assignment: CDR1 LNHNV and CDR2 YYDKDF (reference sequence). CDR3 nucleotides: TGTGCCACCAGCAGGGACAGGGAAAACACCGGGGAGCTGTTTTTT. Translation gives CATSRDRENTGELFF.

CDR3 DNA: TGTGCCAGCAGGCGCGACAGGGGAGGTAATCAGCCCCAGCATTTT. Protein sequence: CASRRDRGGNQPQHF. The rearrangement joins TRBV6-6 to TRBJ1-5, with 8 bases aligning to TRBD1. V lost 6 bases and J lost 4; bases outside the gene matches: 8. The CDR3 length is 15 residues. Per the germline V gene, CDR1 is MNHNY and CDR2 is SVGAGI (reference sequence).

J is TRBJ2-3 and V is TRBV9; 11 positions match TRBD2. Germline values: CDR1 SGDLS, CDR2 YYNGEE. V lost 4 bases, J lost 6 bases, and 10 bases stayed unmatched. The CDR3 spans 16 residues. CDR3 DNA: TGTGCCAGCAGCTCATATAGCGGGGGGGCCCGGGATACGCAGTATTTT. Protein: CASSSYSGGARDTQYF.

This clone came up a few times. The CDR3 coding sequence is TGCGCCAGCAGCCGCCTCCCCGGGACCGAGCATTCGGAGCAGTACTTC. It codes for CASSRLPGTEHSEQYF. V and J are TRBV4-3 and TRBJ2-7; D may match TRBD1 or TRBD2 (5 bases each). The CDR3 has 16 residues. V was clipped by 4 bases and J by 7 bases, with 23 bases between them. Germline CDR1 LGHNA, CDR2 YSLEER.

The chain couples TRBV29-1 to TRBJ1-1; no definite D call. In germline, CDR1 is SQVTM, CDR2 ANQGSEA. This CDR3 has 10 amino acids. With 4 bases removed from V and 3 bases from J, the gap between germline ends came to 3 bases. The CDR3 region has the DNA TGCAGCGTTGGATACACTGAAGCTTTCTTT. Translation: CSVGYTEAFF.

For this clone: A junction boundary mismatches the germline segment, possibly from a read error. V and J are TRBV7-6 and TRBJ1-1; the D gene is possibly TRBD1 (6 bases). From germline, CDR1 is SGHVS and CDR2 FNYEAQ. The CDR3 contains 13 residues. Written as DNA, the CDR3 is TGTGCCAGCAGCTGGGGGCCCAACACTGAAGCTCTCTTT. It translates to CASSWGPNTEALF.

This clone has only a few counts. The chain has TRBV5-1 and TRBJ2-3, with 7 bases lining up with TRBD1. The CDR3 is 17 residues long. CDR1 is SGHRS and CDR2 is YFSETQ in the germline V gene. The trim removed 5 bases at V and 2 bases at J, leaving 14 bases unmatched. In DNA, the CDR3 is TGCGCCAGCAGGCGAACAGGGGCGGCCCGCCCCACAGATACGCAGTATTTT. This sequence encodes CASRRTGAARPTDTQYF.

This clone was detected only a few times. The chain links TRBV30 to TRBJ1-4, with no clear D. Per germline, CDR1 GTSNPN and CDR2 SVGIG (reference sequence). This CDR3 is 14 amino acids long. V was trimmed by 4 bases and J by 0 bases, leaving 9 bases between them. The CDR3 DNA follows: TGTGCCTGGATGGGAGCAACAACTAATGAAAAACTGTTTTTT. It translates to CAWMGATTNEKLFF.

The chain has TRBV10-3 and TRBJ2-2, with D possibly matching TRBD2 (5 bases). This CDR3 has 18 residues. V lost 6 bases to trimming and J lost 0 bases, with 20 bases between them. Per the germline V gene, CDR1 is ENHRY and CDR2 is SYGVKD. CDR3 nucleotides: TGTGCCATCAGACTAGAGGGCCCCCGGGGAGCGAACACCGGGGAGCTGTTTTTT. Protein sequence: CAIRLEGPRGANTGELFF.

The CDR3 loop reads CASSRPFQETQYF. CDR3 sequence (DNA): TGTGCCAGCAGTAGACCATTCCAAGAGACCCAGTACTTC. V is TRBV28 and J is TRBJ2-5; no clear D. V dropped 5 bases and J dropped 1 base, with 8 bases sitting between them. Germline V gene data show CDR1 as MDHEN and CDR2 as SYDVKM. CDR3 length: 13 amino acids. Supplemented by reference TRBV28 and TRBJ2-5, the full variable domain reads DVKVTQSSRYLVKRTGEKVFLECVQDMDHENMFWYRQDPGLGLRLIYFSYDVKMKEKGDIPEGYSVSREKKERFSLILESASTNQTSMYLCASSRPFQETQYFGPGTRLLVL.